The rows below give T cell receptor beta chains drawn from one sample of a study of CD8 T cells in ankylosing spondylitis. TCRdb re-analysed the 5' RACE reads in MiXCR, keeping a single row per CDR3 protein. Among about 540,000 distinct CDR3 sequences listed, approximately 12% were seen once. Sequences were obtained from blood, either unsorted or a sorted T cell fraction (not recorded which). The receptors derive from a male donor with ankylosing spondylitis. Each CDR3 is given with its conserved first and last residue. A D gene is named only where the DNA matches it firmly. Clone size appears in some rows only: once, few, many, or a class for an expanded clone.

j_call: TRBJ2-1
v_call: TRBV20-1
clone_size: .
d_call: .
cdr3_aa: CSAKAPGGWDEQFF
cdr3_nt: TGCAGTGCCAAGGCCCCTGGGGGGTGGGATGAGCAGTTCTTC

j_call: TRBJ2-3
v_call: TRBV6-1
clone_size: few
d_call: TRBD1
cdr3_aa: CASSGGQGASTDTQYF
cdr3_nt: TGTGCCAGCAGTGGTGGACAGGGGGCTAGCACAGATACGCAGTATTTT

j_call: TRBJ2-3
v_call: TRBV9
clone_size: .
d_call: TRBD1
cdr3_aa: CASSDRDRYPDTQYF
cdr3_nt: TGTGCCAGCAGCGACCGGGACAGATACCCAGATACGCAGTATTTT

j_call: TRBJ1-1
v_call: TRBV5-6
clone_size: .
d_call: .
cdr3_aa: CASSPDGGGEAFF
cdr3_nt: TGTGCCAGCAGCCCAGATGGGGGGGGTGAAGCTTTCTTT

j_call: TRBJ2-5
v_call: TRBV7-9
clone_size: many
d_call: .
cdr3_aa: CASSLGQPQETQYF
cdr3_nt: TGTGCCAGCAGCTTAGGACAGCCCCAAGAGACCCAGTACTTC

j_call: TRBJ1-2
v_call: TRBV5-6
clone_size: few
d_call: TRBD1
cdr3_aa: CASSLDGQGSYGYTF
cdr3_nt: TGTGCCAGCAGCTTGGACGGACAGGGGTCCTATGGCTACACCTTC

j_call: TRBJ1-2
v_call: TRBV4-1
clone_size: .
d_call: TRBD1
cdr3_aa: CASSQGTGVFLGGYTF
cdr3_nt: TGCGCCAGCAGCCAAGGGACAGGGGTTTTCCTGGGTGGCTACACCTTC

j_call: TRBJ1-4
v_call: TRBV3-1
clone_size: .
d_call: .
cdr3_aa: CASSQEYDPGYEKLFF
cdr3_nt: TGTGCCAGCAGCCAAGAATATGACCCAGGGTATGAAAAACTGTTTTTT

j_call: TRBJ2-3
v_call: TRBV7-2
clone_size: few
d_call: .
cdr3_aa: CASSLTAMSTDTQYF
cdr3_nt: TGTGCCAGCAGCTTAACAGCTATGAGCACAGATACGCAGTATTTT

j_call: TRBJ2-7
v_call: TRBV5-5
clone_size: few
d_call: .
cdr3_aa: CASSLVPDIAYEQYF
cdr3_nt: TGTGCCAGCAGCTTGGTTCCGGACATTGCCTACGAGCAGTACTTC

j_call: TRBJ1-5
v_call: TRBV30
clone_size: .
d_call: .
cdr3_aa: CAWGGRNQPQHF
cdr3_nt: TGTGCCTGGGGGGGACGGAATCAGCCCCAGCATTTT

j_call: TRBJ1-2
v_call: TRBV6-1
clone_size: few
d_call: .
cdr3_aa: CASSEPTERPGYTF
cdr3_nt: TGTGCCAGCAGTGAACCGACAGAGAGACCTGGCTACACCTTC

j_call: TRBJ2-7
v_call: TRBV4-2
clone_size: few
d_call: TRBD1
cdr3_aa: CASSQATGGFGTYEQYF
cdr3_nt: TGTGCCAGCAGCCAAGCGACAGGGGGCTTCGGCACCTACGAGCAGTACTTC

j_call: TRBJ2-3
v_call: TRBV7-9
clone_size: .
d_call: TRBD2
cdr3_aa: CASRGTSGSPDTQYF
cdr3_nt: TGTGCCAGCAGGGGGACTAGCGGGAGCCCAGATACGCAGTATTTT

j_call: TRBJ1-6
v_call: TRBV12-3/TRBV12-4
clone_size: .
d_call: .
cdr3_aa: CASSLNTHLHF
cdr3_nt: TGTGCCAGCAGTTTAAACACTCACCTCCACTTT

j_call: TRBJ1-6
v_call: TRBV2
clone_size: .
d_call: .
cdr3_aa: CASLSGGASPLHF
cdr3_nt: TGTGCCAGCCTGTCCGGGGGAGCTTCACCCCTCCACTTT

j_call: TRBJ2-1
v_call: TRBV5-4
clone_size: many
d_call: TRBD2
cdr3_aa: CASSRDYSGEQFF
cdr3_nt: TGTGCCAGCAGCAGGGACTACTCCGGGGAGCAGTTCTTC

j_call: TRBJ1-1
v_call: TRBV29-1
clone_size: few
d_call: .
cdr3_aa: CSVYRGAEKTEAFF
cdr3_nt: TGCAGCGTCTACCGAGGGGCCGAAAAGACTGAAGCTTTCTTT

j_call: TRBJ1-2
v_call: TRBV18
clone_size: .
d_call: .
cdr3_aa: CASSPRDNDGYTF
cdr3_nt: TGTGCCAGCTCACCACGGGACAACGATGGCTACACCTTC

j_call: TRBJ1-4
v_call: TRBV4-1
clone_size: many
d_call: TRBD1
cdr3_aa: CASSQERGLREKLFF
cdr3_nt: TGCGCCAGCAGCCAAGAAAGGGGGCTCCGAGAAAAACTGTTTTTT

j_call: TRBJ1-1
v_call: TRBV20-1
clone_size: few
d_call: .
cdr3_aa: CSARIGGVNTEAFF
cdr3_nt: TGCAGTGCTAGGATCGGGGGCGTGAACACTGAAGCTTTCTTT

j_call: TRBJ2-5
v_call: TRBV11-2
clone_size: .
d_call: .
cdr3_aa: CASSLETTGQETQYF
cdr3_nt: TGTGCCAGCAGCTTAGAAACGACAGGCCAAGAGACCCAGTACTTC

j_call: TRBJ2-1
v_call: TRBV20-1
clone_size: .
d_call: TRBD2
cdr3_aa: CSARTSGILSYNEQFF
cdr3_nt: TGCAGTGCTCGGACTAGCGGGATCCTTTCCTACAATGAGCAGTTCTTC

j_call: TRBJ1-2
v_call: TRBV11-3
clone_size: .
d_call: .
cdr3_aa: CASSSTGEGYTF
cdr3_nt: TGTGCCAGCAGCTCGACAGGAGAGGGCTACACCTTC

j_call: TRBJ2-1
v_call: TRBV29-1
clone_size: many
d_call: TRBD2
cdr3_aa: CSVPGLAGPNEQFF
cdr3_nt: TGCAGCGTCCCGGGACTAGCGGGTCCGAATGAGCAGTTCTTC

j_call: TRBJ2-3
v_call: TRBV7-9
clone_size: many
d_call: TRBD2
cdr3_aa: CASSLTTSGYTDTQYF
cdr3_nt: TGTGCCAGCAGCTTAACAACTAGCGGTTATACAGATACGCAGTATTTT

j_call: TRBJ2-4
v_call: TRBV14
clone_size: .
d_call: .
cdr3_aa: CASSQDLWVQYF
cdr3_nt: TGTGCCAGCAGCCAAGATTTATGGGTTCAGTACTTC

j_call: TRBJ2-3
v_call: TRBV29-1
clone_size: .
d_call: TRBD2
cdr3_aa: CSVPGLAVTDTQYF
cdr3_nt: TGCAGCGTTCCGGGACTAGCGGTCACAGATACGCAGTATTTT

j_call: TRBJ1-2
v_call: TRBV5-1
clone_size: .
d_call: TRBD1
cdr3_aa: CASSVYRDRVGYTF
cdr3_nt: TGCGCCAGCAGCGTTTACCGGGACAGGGTCGGCTACACCTTC